Each of the 24 T cell receptor beta chains below was sequenced from the same sample in a study of cytomegalovirus exposure and HLA in healthy donors (TCRdb year 2017). The library relied on the immunoSEQ multiplex PCR assay. TCRdb mirrors the immuneACCESS table, restricted to in-frame sequences. Some clones are absent from its copies; in checked studies, under half trace to an unresolved V gene, and the reason for the others is unknown. The sample has 100,000 to 150,000 clones on record, about 96% of them singletons. About 1.8% of the sample lies in the top ten. The sequenced sample was PBMCs. All receptors come from a man aged 18 to 30 in good health and CMV-seronegative.

The genes are TRBV30 and TRBJ1-5; D call uncertain. V lost 1 base, J lost 9 bases, and 10 bases lay in between. Germline V gene data show CDR1 as GTSNPN and CDR2 as SVGIG (reference sequence). The CDR3 has 12 residues. CDR3 in DNA: TGTGCCTGGAGTGGGCCCCGGAGGCCCCAGCATTTT. Translation gives CAWSGPRRPQHF. The entire variable domain, with the rest obtained from reference TRBV30 and TRBJ1-5, is as follows: SQTIHQWPATLVQPVGSPLSLECTVEGTSNPNLYWYRQAAGRGLQLLFYSVGIGQISSEVPQNLSASRPQDRQFILSSKKLLLSDSGFYLCAWSGPRRPQHFGDGTRLSIL.

J is TRBJ1-1 and V is TRBV29-1, with D unclear. From germline, CDR1 is SQVTM and CDR2 ANQGSEA. Trimming pared 3 bases from V and 2 bases from J, leaving 13 bases between. This CDR3 is built from 14 residues. In DNA, the CDR3 is TGCAGCGTTGACTGGCCCGGAGGAAACACTGAAGCTTTCTTT. As protein: CSVDWPGGNTEAFF.

This clone appeared a few times. This chain links TRBV27 with TRBJ1-5; no definite D call. The CDR3 contains 13 residues. V shed 0 bases and J shed 7 bases, with 7 bases lying between them. From germline, CDR1 is MNHEY and CDR2 SMNVEV (reference sequence). CDR3 nucleotide sequence: TGTGCCAGCAGTTTATCACGGGAGCAGCCCCAGCATTTT. Protein product: CASSLSREQPQHF.

The gene calls are TRBV28 and TRBJ2-1; 7 positions match TRBD2. The V gene's germline CDR1 is MDHEN and CDR2 SYDVKM. This CDR3 spans 19 amino acids. V shed 6 bases and J 0 bases; nucleotides not matched to a gene: 17. The CDR3 DNA follows: TGTGCCAGCAGCCCGGACGGGAGGTTTAAAAAGAGCTCCTACAATGAGCAGTTCTTC. Its translation is CASSPDGRFKKSSYNEQFF. The full variable domain, rest sourced from reference TRBV28 and TRBJ2-1, is DVKVTQSSRYLVKRTGEKVFLECVQDMDHENMFWYRQDPGLGLRLIYFSYDVKMKEKGDIPEGYSVSREKKERFSLILESASTNQTSMYLCASSPDGRFKKSSYNEQFFGPGTRLTVL.

This clone was seen just once. As DNA, the CDR3 is TGTGCCAGCAAAAAACTACAGGGAGGCAATCAGCCCCAGCATTTT. This gives the protein CASKKLQGGNQPQHF. The rearrangement uses TRBV7-2 and TRBJ1-5; weak D call: TRBD1 (6 bases). CDR3 length: 15 amino acids. V lost 7 bases to trimming and J lost 2 bases, with 15 bases between them. Germline CDR1 reads SGHTA; CDR2 reads FQGNSA.

CDR3 sequence: CASSYPRGQSGEQFF. CDR3 bases: TGTGCCAGCAGTTACCCGAGGGGGCAGTCTGGTGAGCAGTTCTTC. This chain uses TRBV6-6 with TRBJ2-1, with 7 bases matching TRBD1. CDR3 length: 15 residues. Germline assignment: CDR1 MNHNY and CDR2 SVGAGI (reference sequence). Trimming cost V 2 bases and J 9 bases; bases outside gene matches: 10.

The CDR3 DNA sequence: TGTGCCAGCCGATGGACAGACTACGAGCAGTACTTC. Its translation is CASRWTDYEQYF. This chain links TRBV6-1 with TRBJ2-7; a possible D gene is TRBD1 (6 bases). Trimming stripped 8 bases from V and 3 bases from J, with 11 bases between. CDR1 and CDR2 (germline): MNHNS, SASEGT. The length of the CDR3 is 12 residues.

The gene calls are TRBV2 and TRBJ1-2, with no clear D. Trimming shortened V by 4 bases and J by 0 bases, and 15 bases separated the two germline ends. Germline V CDR1 and CDR2: SNHLY, FYNNEI. The CDR3 is made up of 16 amino acids. CDR3: CASSGIQPGANYGYTF. The CDR3 DNA reads TGTGCCAGCAGTGGCATCCAGCCGGGAGCTAACTATGGCTACACCTTC.

V and J are TRBV7-2 and TRBJ1-2; D call uncertain. V lost 3 bases and J lost 8, with 19 bases in between. The CDR3 totals 15 residues. Germline CDR1 is SGHTA and CDR2 is FQGNSA. Written as DNA, the CDR3 is TGTGCCAGCAGCTTCCGGGGTGAAGGGTTGATAGGCTACACCTTC. Amino acid sequence: CASSFRGEGLIGYTF.

The chain combines TRBV14 with TRBJ2-7, with 9 bases aligning to TRBD1. The V gene's germline CDR1 is SGHDN and CDR2 FVKESK. V shed 0 bases, J shed 6 bases, and the junction held 18 bases outside the gene matches. This CDR3 has 19 amino acids. As DNA, the CDR3 is TGTGCCAGCAGCCAAGATCTTGCGGGGCTTAGGGACAGGGCCTGCGAGCAGTACTTC. Translated: CASSQDLAGLRDRACEQYF.

This chain links TRBV9 with TRBJ2-7, with 7 bases matching TRBD1. The CDR3 spans 13 residues. Germline V gene sequence: CDR1 SGDLS, CDR2 YYNGEE. Trimming cost V 4 bases and J 3 bases; bases outside gene matches: 4. In DNA form, the CDR3 reads TGTGCCAGCAGCTCCGCAGGGGGCTACGAGCAGTACTTC. Amino acids: CASSSAGGYEQYF.

This chain uses TRBV7-2 with TRBJ2-1; TRBD2 agrees at 12 bases. The germline gives CDR1 SGHTA, CDR2 FQGNSA. The CDR3 extends over 16 amino acids. Unmatched junction bases numbered 11, after V lost 5 bases and J lost 9 bases. CDR3 in DNA: TGTGCCAGCAGCCGACTGACTAGCGGGAGAGCAAGTGAGCAGTTCTTC. It specifies CASSRLTSGRASEQFF.

V gene TRBV4-3 combines with J gene TRBJ2-1, with unresolved D. V gave up 1 base and J gave up 3 bases, with 7 bases separating them. CDR1 is LGHNA and CDR2 is YSLEER in the germline V gene. This CDR3 is built from 14 residues. Written as DNA, the CDR3 is TGCGCCAGCAGCCAAGTCCGCGGCTACAATGAGCAGTTCTTC. Its translation is CASSQVRGYNEQFF.

The chain is built from TRBV10-3 and TRBJ1-1, with D uncertain. CDR1 and CDR2 from the germline V gene are ENHRY and SYGVKD. The V and J ends lost 4 bases and 5 bases respectively, with 17 bases between them. The CDR3 consists of 15 residues. Here the CDR3 reads CAISGVGEMGTEAFF. CDR3 in DNA: TGTGCCATCAGTGGGGTTGGGGAGATGGGAACTGAAGCTTTCTTT.

This clone is a singleton in its sample. The chain is built from TRBV28 and TRBJ2-3, with TRBD2 matching 12 bases. V shed 3 bases, J shed 1 base, and the junction held 8 bases outside the gene matches. Germline assignment: CDR1 MDHEN and CDR2 SYDVKM. This CDR3 has 18 residues. CDR3 sequence: CASSFFASGRAGTDTQYF. Written as DNA, the CDR3 is TGTGCCAGCAGTTTTTTTGCTAGCGGGAGGGCAGGCACAGATACGCAGTATTTT.

This chain links TRBV11-1 with TRBJ2-7; D perhaps matches TRBD2 (6 bases). CDR3 length: 16 residues. Trimming took 1 base from V and 0 from J, leaving 13 bases between them. Per germline, CDR1 SGHAT and CDR2 FQDESV (reference sequence). The chain's CDR3 is CASSLVSGLLSYEQYF. The CDR3 nucleotides read TGTGCCAGCAGCTTAGTCTCGGGACTCCTCTCCTACGAGCAGTACTTC.

This chain links TRBV7-9 with TRBJ2-4; 12 bases are shared with TRBD2. The germline CDR1 and CDR2 sequences are SEHNR and FQNEAQ (reference sequence). The CDR3 covers 16 residues. After removal of 5 bases from V and 6 bases from J, the junction contained 8 bases not matched to a gene. This CDR3 reads CASSPLLLAGGNIQYF. CDR3 in DNA: TGTGCCAGCAGCCCCCTTTTACTAGCGGGAGGAAACATTCAGTACTTC.

The chain employs TRBV5-4 and TRBJ2-3; 8 bases align to TRBD2. The trim removed 0 bases at V and 4 bases at J, leaving 4 bases unmatched. The CDR3 runs to 15 residues. The germline CDR1 and CDR2 sequences are SGHNT and YYREEE (reference sequence). CDR3 DNA sequence: TGTGCCAGCAGCTTGGCGGGAGGGCCCGCAGATACGCAGTATTTT. Encoded protein: CASSLAGGPADTQYF.

In DNA, the CDR3 is TGTGCCAGCAGTCCACCGTTGACTAGCGGGCGCCCCTACGAGCAGTACTTC. Its translation is CASSPPLTSGRPYEQYF. The chain combines TRBV28 with TRBJ2-7; 10 bases agree with TRBD2. V shed 5 bases, J shed 2 bases, and the junction held 12 bases outside the gene matches. CDR1 MDHEN and CDR2 SYDVKM come from the germline V gene. The CDR3 consists of 17 residues.

J is TRBJ2-3 and V is TRBV7-9; 11 nucleotides agree with TRBD2. The CDR3 totals 17 residues. Germline-derived CDR1 and CDR2 are SEHNR and FQNEAQ (reference sequence). With V trimmed by 5 bases and J by 3 bases, 10 bases remained unmatched. CDR3 sequence reads: CASSPSPLAGGTDTQYF. In DNA form, the CDR3 reads TGTGCCAGCAGCCCTAGCCCCCTAGCGGGAGGAACAGATACGCAGTATTTT.

The chain employs TRBV28 and TRBJ2-7; tentatively, D is TRBD2 (5 bases). This CDR3 region has 12 residues. Germline CDR1 and CDR2: MDHEN and SYDVKM. V shed 5 bases and J shed 3 bases, with 8 bases lying between them. CDR3 region: CASSPGIYEQYF. For the CDR3, the DNA is TGTGCCAGCAGTCCCGGGATCTACGAGCAGTACTTC. Supplemented by reference TRBV28 and TRBJ2-7, the full variable domain reads DVKVTQSSRYLVKRTGEKVFLECVQDMDHENMFWYRQDPGLGLRLIYFSYDVKMKEKGDIPEGYSVSREKKERFSLILESASTNQTSMYLCASSPGIYEQYFGPGTRLTVT.

The chain links TRBV28 to TRBJ1-5; D is possibly TRBD1 (6 bases). Germline loops: CDR1 MDHEN, CDR2 SYDVKM. CDR3 length: 16 amino acids. Trimming left V 4 bases short and J 5 bases short, with 18 bases between. CDR3 protein: CASSSFINRVHQPQHF. As DNA, the CDR3 is TGTGCCAGCAGTTCCTTCATCAACAGGGTCCATCAGCCCCAGCATTTT. The variable domain in full, with the rest retrieved from reference TRBV28 and TRBJ1-5, is DVKVTQSSRYLVKRTGEKVFLECVQDMDHENMFWYRQDPGLGLRLIYFSYDVKMKEKGDIPEGYSVSREKKERFSLILESASTNQTSMYLCASSSFINRVHQPQHFGDGTRLSIL.

This clone was found once. The chain uses TRBV6-1 and TRBJ1-2; D might be TRBD1 (5 bases). Germline CDR1 and CDR2: MNHNS and SASEGT. The CDR3 has 15 amino acids. The V and J ends lost 1 base and 4 bases respectively, with 13 bases between them. The CDR3 nucleotides are TGTGCCAGCAGTGAAGAGGAAGGGGCGGTCTATGGCTACACCTTC. This translates into CASSEEEGAVYGYTF.

V is TRBV7-8 and J is TRBJ2-6, with 10 bases fitting TRBD1. The CDR3 loop spans 17 amino acids. Trimming took 4 bases from V and 4 from J; bases not matched to a gene: 7. Germline-derived CDR1 and CDR2 are SGHVS and FQNEAQ. The CDR3 protein is CASSSGTGARGANVLTF. CDR3 bases: TGTGCCAGCAGCTCCGGGACAGGGGCGCGAGGGGCCAACGTCCTGACTTTC.